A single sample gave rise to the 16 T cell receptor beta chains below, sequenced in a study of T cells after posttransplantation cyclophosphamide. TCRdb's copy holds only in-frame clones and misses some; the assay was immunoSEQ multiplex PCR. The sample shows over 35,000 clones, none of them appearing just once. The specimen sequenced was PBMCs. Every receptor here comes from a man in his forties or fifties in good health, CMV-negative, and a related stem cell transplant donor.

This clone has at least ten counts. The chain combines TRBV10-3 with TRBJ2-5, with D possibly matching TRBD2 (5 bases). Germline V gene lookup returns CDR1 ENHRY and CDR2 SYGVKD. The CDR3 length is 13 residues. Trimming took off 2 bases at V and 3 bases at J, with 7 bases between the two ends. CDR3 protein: CAISELREETQYF. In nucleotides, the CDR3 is TGTGCCATCAGTGAGCTGCGGGAAGAGACCCAGTACTTC.

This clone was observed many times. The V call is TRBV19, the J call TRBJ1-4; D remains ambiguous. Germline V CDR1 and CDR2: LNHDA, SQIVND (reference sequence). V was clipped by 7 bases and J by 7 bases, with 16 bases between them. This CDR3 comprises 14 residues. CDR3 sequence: CASKPGRPPEKLFF. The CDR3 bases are TGTGCCAGTAAGCCGGGTAGGCCACCTGAAAAACTGTTTTTT.

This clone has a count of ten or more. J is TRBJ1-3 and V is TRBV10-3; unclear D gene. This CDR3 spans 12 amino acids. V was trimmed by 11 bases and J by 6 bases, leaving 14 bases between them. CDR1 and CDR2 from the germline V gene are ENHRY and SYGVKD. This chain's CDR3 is CAVSGGENTIYF. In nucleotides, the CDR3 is TGTGCCGTAAGCGGCGGCGAAAACACCATATATTTT.

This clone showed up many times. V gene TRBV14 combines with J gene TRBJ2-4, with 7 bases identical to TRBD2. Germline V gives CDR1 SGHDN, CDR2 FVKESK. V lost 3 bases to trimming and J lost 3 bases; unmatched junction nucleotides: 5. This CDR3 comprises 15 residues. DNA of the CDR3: TGTGCCAGCAGCCAGGGAGGGTTGGGCAAAAACATTCAGTACTTC. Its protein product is CASSQGGLGKNIQYF.

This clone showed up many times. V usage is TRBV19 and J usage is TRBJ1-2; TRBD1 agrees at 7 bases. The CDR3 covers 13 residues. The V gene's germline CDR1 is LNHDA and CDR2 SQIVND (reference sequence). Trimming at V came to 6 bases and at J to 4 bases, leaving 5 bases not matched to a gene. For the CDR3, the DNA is TGTGCCAGTAGAACGACAGGGCCCTATGGCTACACCTTC. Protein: CASRTTGPYGYTF.

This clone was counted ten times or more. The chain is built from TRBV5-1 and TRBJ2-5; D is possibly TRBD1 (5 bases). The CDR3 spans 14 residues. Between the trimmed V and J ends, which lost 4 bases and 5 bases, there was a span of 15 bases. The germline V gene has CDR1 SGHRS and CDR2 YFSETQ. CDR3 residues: CASSQDSSYETQYF. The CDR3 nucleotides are TGCGCCAGCAGCCAAGACAGCTCCTACGAGACCCAGTACTTC.

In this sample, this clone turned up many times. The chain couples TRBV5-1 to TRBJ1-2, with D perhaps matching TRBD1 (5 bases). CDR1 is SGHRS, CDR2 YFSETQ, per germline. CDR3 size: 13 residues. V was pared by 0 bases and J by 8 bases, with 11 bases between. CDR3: CASSLETGFGYTF. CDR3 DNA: TGCGCCAGCAGCTTGGAAACAGGTTTCGGCTACACCTTC.

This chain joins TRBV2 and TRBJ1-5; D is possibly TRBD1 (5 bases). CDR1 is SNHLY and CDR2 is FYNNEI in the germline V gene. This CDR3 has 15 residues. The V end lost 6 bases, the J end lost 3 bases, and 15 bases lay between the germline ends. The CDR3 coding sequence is TGTGCCAGCAGGACCTCGGGGGGGTCCAATCAGCCCCAGCATTTT. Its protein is CASRTSGGSNQPQHF.

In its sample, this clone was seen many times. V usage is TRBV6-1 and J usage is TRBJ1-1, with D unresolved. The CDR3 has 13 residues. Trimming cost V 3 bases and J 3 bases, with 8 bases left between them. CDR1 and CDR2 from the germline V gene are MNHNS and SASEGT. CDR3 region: CASSDSRYTEAFF. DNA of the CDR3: TGTGCCAGCAGTGATTCCAGGTACACTGAAGCTTTCTTT.

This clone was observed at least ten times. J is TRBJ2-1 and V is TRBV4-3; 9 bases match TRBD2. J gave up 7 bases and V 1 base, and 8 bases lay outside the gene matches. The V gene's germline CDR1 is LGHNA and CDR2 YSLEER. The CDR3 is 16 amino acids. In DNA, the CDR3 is TGCGCCAGCAGCCAAGTCGGAGTAGCGGGGGCGAATGAGCAGTTCTTC. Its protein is CASSQVGVAGANEQFF.

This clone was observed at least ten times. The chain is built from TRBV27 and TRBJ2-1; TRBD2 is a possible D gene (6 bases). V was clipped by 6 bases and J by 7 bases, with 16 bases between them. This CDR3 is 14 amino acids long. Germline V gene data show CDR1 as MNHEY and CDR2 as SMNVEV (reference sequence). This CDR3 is CASSFGGPGNEQFF. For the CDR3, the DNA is TGTGCCAGCAGCTTCGGAGGGCCTGGTAATGAGCAGTTCTTC.

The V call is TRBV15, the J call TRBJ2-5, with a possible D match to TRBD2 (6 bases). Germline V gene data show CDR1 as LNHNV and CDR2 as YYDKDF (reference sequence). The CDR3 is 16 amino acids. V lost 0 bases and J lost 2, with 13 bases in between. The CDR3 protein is CATSRDSGLSQETQYF. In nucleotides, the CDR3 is TGTGCCACCAGCAGAGATTCAGGACTATCACAAGAGACCCAGTACTTC. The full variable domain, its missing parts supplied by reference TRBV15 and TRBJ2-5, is DAMVIQNPRYQVTQFGKPVTLSCSQTLNHNVMYWYQQKSSQAPKLLFHYYDKDFNNEADTPDNFQSRRPNTSFCFLDIRSPGLGDTAMYLCATSRDSGLSQETQYFGPGTRLLVL.

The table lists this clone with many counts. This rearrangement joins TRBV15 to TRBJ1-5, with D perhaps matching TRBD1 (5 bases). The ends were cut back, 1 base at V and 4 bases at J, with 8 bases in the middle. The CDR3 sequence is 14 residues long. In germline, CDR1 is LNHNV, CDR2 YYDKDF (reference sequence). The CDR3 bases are TGTGCCACCAGCAGAGGGGGCACAAATCAGCCCCAGCATTTT. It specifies CATSRGGTNQPQHF. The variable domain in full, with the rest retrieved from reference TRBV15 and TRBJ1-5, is DAMVIQNPRYQVTQFGKPVTLSCSQTLNHNVMYWYQQKSSQAPKLLFHYYDKDFNNEADTPDNFQSRRPNTSFCFLDIRSPGLGDTAMYLCATSRGGTNQPQHFGDGTRLSIL.

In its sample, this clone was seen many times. The CDR3 sequence is CASSFLTPGPYGYTF. CDR3 in DNA: TGTGCCAGCAGCTTTCTAACCCCAGGGCCCTATGGCTACACCTTC. This chain joins TRBV7-9 and TRBJ1-2; tentative D call: TRBD1 (5 bases). The CDR3 runs 15 residues. CDR1 and CDR2 from the germline V gene are SEHNR and FQNEAQ (reference sequence). V was pared by 3 bases and J by 4 bases, with 15 bases between.

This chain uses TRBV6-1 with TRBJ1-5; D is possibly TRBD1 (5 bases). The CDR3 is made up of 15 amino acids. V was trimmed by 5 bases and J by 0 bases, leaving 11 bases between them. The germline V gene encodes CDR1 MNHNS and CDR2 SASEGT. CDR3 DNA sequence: TGTGCCAGCAGTCCCCGGAGGGGTAGCAATCAGCCCCAGCATTTT. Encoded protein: CASSPRRGSNQPQHF.

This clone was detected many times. CDR3 loop: CASSTGQAINEKLFF. CDR3 bases: TGTGCCAGCAGCACCGGACAGGCGATTAATGAAAAACTGTTTTTT. The chain joins TRBV5-4 to TRBJ1-4, with 7 bases fitting TRBD1. Germline V gene sequence: CDR1 SGHNT, CDR2 YYREEE (reference sequence). CDR3 length equals 15 residues. The trim removed 4 bases at V and 4 bases at J, leaving 7 bases unmatched.